The 27 T cell receptor beta chains below come from one sample, sequenced in a study of cytomegalovirus exposure and HLA in healthy donors. Sequenced by immunoSEQ multiplex PCR; TCRdb stores in-frame clones only, minus some. The sample holds 150,000 to 200,000 clones, roughly 84% seen once. Sequenced sample: PBMCs. Receptor source: a man aged 25-45 years in good health and CMV-seropositive.

V and J are TRBV28 and TRBJ1-1; 7 positions agree with TRBD1. Unmatched junction bases numbered 8, after V lost 3 bases and J lost 1 base. The CDR3 runs to 16 residues. The germline V gene has CDR1 MDHEN and CDR2 SYDVKM. The CDR3 region has the DNA TGTGCCAGCAGTTTTCACTCAGGGGGGTCGAACACTGAAGCTTTCTTT. This encodes CASSFHSGGSNTEAFF.

The V gene is TRBV5-8, the J gene TRBJ2-7; TRBD2 matches at 10 bases. Germline assignment: CDR1 SGHTS and CDR2 YDEGEE. V dropped 2 bases and J dropped 5; count of bases not matched to a gene: 7. The CDR3 extends over 15 amino acids. In DNA form, the CDR3 reads TGTGCCAGCAGCTTACGGCTAGCGGGGGCCCACGAGCAGTACTTC. Protein product: CASSLRLAGAHEQYF.

V gene TRBV11-2 combines with J gene TRBJ2-7; D is ambiguous. This CDR3 has 13 residues. V shed 3 bases and J shed 3 bases, with 9 bases lying between them. CDR1 is SGHAT and CDR2 is FQNNGV in the germline V gene. The CDR3 nucleotides read TGTGCCAGCAGCTTCTCGGGTAGCTACGAGCAGTACTTC. Amino acid sequence: CASSFSGSYEQYF.

V gene TRBV9 combines with J gene TRBJ2-3, with 11 positions matching TRBD2. Germline CDR1 SGDLS, CDR2 YYNGEE. The CDR3 runs 15 residues. Trimming cost V 3 bases and J 3 bases; bases outside gene matches: 3. This CDR3 reads CASSDSGRATDTQYF. The CDR3 nucleotides read TGTGCCAGCAGCGATAGCGGGAGGGCAACAGATACGCAGTATTTT.

This clone came up a few times. The chain uses TRBV5-8 and TRBJ2-1; TRBD2 might be the D (5 bases). CDR3 size: 15 residues. Looked up from germline, CDR1 is SGHTS and CDR2 is YDEGEE. The V end was cut by 3 bases, the J end by 1 base, with 11 bases between. The CDR3 DNA follows: TGTGCCAGCAGCTCCGGACTGGGTTCCTACAATGAGCAGTTCTTC. Its protein is CASSSGLGSYNEQFF.

This rearrangement joins TRBV5-4 to TRBJ2-3, with a tentative D call TRBD2 (6 bases). The germline V gene has CDR1 SGHNT and CDR2 YYREEE (reference sequence). Trimming left V 3 bases short and J 2 bases short, with 10 bases between. There are 14 residues in the CDR3. The CDR3 DNA reads as TGTGCCAGCAGCTCGGCGGGGTACACAGATACGCAGTATTTT. It encodes CASSSAGYTDTQYF.

The chain uses TRBV6-1 and TRBJ2-7, with TRBD1 matching 9 bases. This CDR3 is built from 13 residues. The germline CDR1 and CDR2 sequences are MNHNS and SASEGT. J was trimmed by 2 bases and V by 9 bases; bases with no gene match: 5. The CDR3: CASRTGAPYEQYF. The CDR3 bases are TGTGCCAGTAGGACAGGGGCCCCCTACGAGCAGTACTTC.

The genes are TRBV5-1 and TRBJ1-2; a possible D gene is TRBD1 (6 bases). Trimming cost V 2 bases and J 4 bases, with 12 bases left between them. Looked up from germline, CDR1 is SGHRS and CDR2 is YFSETQ. CDR3 size: 14 residues. In DNA, the CDR3 is TGCGCCAGCAGCTTAGGACAGTCGTCCTATGGCTACACCTTC. Amino acids: CASSLGQSSYGYTF.

The V call is TRBV5-1, the J call TRBJ2-7, with TRBD2 identical over 13 bases. The CDR3 contains 19 residues. Germline trimming cut 5 bases from V and 1 base from J; bases unmatched to any gene: 15. Germline CDR1 and CDR2: SGHRS and YFSETQ. CDR3 DNA: TGCGCCAGCAGTGCCGGACTAGCGGGAGCGCGGCGGCATTCCTACGAGCAGTACTTC. Its protein product is CASSAGLAGARRHSYEQYF.

This sequence joins TRBV5-1 and TRBJ2-3; 7 bases map to TRBD2. CDR3 length: 16 amino acids. Germline V gene sequence: CDR1 SGHRS, CDR2 YFSETQ. With 3 bases clipped from V and 5 bases from J, the junction kept 12 bases outside the gene matches. In DNA, the CDR3 is TGCGCCAGCAGCTGGTCAGTCCGGGGGGAGGGAGATACGCAGTATTTT. Residues: CASSWSVRGEGDTQYF.

This chain connects TRBV28 to TRBJ2-7; a weak D match, TRBD1 (5 bases). The CDR3 consists of 17 residues. Looked up from germline, CDR1 is MDHEN and CDR2 is SYDVKM. The germline V and J ends were trimmed by 3 bases and 6 bases, with 24 bases remaining between them. The CDR3 DNA reads TGTGCCAGCAGTTTTTTTGGCCCGGGTCAGGGCCCGTCCGAGCAGTACTTC. Its protein is CASSFFGPGQGPSEQYF.

The rearrangement uses TRBV6-5 and TRBJ2-7, with 13 bases lining up with TRBD2. CDR3 length: 16 residues. Germline assignment: CDR1 MNHEY and CDR2 SVGAGI. Unmatched junction bases numbered 2, after V lost 2 bases and J lost 1 base. CDR3 coding DNA: TGTGCCAGCAGTTACCCGGGACTAGCGGGATCCTACGAGCAGTACTTC. Encoded protein: CASSYPGLAGSYEQYF.

This chain uses TRBV6-1 with TRBJ2-7, with TRBD2 matching over 10 bases. The CDR3 length is 12 residues. Germline-derived CDR1 and CDR2 are MNHNS and SASEGT. V trimming: 8 bases; J trimming: 2 bases; junction bases outside the gene matches: 0. The CDR3 here is CASGTSAYEQYF. The DNA for the CDR3 is TGTGCCAGCGGGACTAGCGCCTACGAGCAGTACTTC.

This rearrangement joins TRBV2 to TRBJ2-7; 7 positions agree with TRBD2. Trimming at V came to 4 bases and at J to 3 bases, leaving 6 bases not matched to a gene. The CDR3 spans 14 residues. The germline gives CDR1 SNHLY, CDR2 FYNNEI. The CDR3 sequence: CASSAGGRNYEQYF. For the CDR3, the DNA is TGTGCCAGCAGTGCGGGAGGCCGAAACTACGAGCAGTACTTC.

J is TRBJ2-4 and V is TRBV19, with TRBD1 as a possible D gene (6 bases). Per the germline V gene, CDR1 is LNHDA and CDR2 is SQIVND (reference sequence). The V gene lost 3 bases and the J gene lost 5 bases, with 14 bases spanning the gap. The CDR3 has 15 amino acids. The CDR3 bases are TGTGCCAGTAGTATGGTGGGGGCTGGCGAAAACATTCAGTACTTC. Amino acid sequence: CASSMVGAGENIQYF. The complete variable domain, with remaining parts taken from reference TRBV19 and TRBJ2-4, reads DGGITQSPKYLFRKEGQNVTLSCEQNLNHDAMYWYRQDPGQGLRLIYYSQIVNDFQKGDIAEGYSVSREKKESFPLTVTSAQKNPTAFYLCASSMVGAGENIQYFGAGTRLSVL.

The chain has TRBV9 and TRBJ2-5; 11 bases fit TRBD2. There are 17 residues in the CDR3. The J segment lost 5 bases and the V segment lost 0 bases, leaving 9 bases of the junction unmatched. Per germline, CDR1 SGDLS and CDR2 YYNGEE. The CDR3 region has the DNA TGTGCCAGCAGCGTAGGCTCCCTAGCGGGGGGCTGGGAGACCCAGTACTTC. Translating gives CASSVGSLAGGWETQYF.

The chain employs TRBV23-1 and TRBJ2-7; D perhaps matches TRBD1 (6 bases). TRBV23-1 is an ORF for which the function is uncertain. The V and J ends lost 0 bases and 3 bases respectively, with 9 bases between them. This CDR3 spans 14 amino acids. The CDR3 loop is CASSQSDSIYEQYF. The CDR3 DNA reads as TGCGCCAGCAGTCAATCGGACAGTATCTACGAGCAGTACTTC.

The chain employs TRBV15 and TRBJ2-7; D perhaps matches TRBD2 (6 bases). Germline assignment: CDR1 LNHNV and CDR2 YYDKDF (reference sequence). The CDR3 extends over 13 amino acids. Trimming took 3 bases from V and 5 from J, leaving 11 bases between them. CDR3 DNA sequence: TGTGCCACCAGCAGGTGGGACTTACACGAGCAGTACTTC. Encoded protein: CATSRWDLHEQYF.

The V gene is TRBV11-2, the J gene TRBJ2-7, with D perhaps TRBD1 (5 bases). The V and J ends lost 1 base and 0 bases respectively, with 16 bases between them. Germline-derived CDR1 and CDR2 are SGHAT and FQNNGV. This CDR3 has 17 amino acids. The CDR3 sequence is CASSLVLGQVSSYEQYF. In nucleotides, the CDR3 is TGTGCCAGCAGCTTAGTCCTGGGGCAGGTGAGCTCCTACGAGCAGTACTTC. Filled out from reference TRBV11-2 and TRBJ2-7, the complete variable domain reads EAGVAQSPRYKIIEKRQSVAFWCNPISGHATLYWYQQILGQGPKLLIQFQNNGVVDDSQLPKDRFSAERLKGVDSTLKIQPAKLEDSAVYLCASSLVLGQVSSYEQYFGPGTRLTVT.

J is TRBJ1-2 and V is TRBV4-3, with D tentatively TRBD1 (5 bases). The CDR3 extends over 14 amino acids. Trimming stripped 5 bases from V and 7 bases from J, with 17 bases between. The germline V gene has CDR1 LGHNA and CDR2 YSLEER. The CDR3 DNA reads TGCGCCAGCAGCTCCGGCAGGGATAGAGCTGGCTACACCTTC. Translation: CASSSGRDRAGYTF.

This chain joins TRBV6-4 and TRBJ2-3; D remains unclear. Germline loops: CDR1 MRHNA, CDR2 SNTAGT. This CDR3 has 15 amino acids. Trimming left V 8 bases short and J 4 bases short, with 19 bases between. The CDR3 spells CASAARPTRADTQYF. CDR3 in DNA: TGTGCCAGCGCTGCTAGGCCTACACGGGCAGATACGCAGTATTTT.

The gene calls are TRBV29-1 and TRBJ2-7, with D possibly matching TRBD2 (7 bases). This CDR3 comprises 15 residues. Trimming left V 5 bases short and J 2 bases short, with 19 bases between. In germline, CDR1 is SQVTM, CDR2 ANQGSEA. Written as DNA, the CDR3 is TGCAGCGTTTGGGGGGGCATAGGCCCCACCTACGAGCAGTACTTC. This sequence encodes CSVWGGIGPTYEQYF.

V usage is TRBV10-3 and J usage is TRBJ1-1, with D uncertain. Germline V gene sequence: CDR1 ENHRY, CDR2 SYGVKD. The CDR3 contains 12 residues. Between the trimmed V and J ends, which lost 10 bases and 1 base, there was a span of 10 bases. The CDR3 bases are TGTGCCACCCGACCGGGGAACACTGAAGCTTTCTTT. It yields the protein CATRPGNTEAFF.

The chain joins TRBV7-9 to TRBJ2-1; possible D gene TRBD1, 5 bases. Trimming stripped 0 bases from V and 6 bases from J, with 9 bases between. CDR3 length equals 14 residues. Germline V CDR1 and CDR2: SEHNR, FQNEAQ (reference sequence). In nucleotides, the CDR3 is TGTGCCAGCAGCTTAGCCCAGGGAATCAATGAGCAGTTCTTC. Protein sequence: CASSLAQGINEQFF.

The V gene is TRBV30, the J gene TRBJ2-1; a possible D gene is TRBD2 (7 bases). Trimming removed 1 base at V and 3 bases at J, with 16 bases between. CDR3 length equals 16 residues. Germline V CDR1 and CDR2: GTSNPN, SVGIG (reference sequence). CDR3 in DNA: TGTGCCTGGAGTGGGGAGGGCAGGGGTGGCTACAATGAGCAGTTCTTC. Amino acid sequence: CAWSGEGRGGYNEQFF.

The chain couples TRBV7-3 to TRBJ2-1; 10 bases line up with TRBD2. CDR1 is SGHTA, CDR2 FQGTGA, per germline. V shed 4 bases, J shed 3 bases, and the junction held 3 bases outside the gene matches. The CDR3 runs 15 residues. The CDR3 protein is CASSSGLAVYNEQFF. DNA for the CDR3: TGTGCCAGCAGCTCCGGACTAGCGGTCTACAATGAGCAGTTCTTC.

The genes are TRBV6-5 and TRBJ2-7, with TRBD1 matching 8 bases. There are 13 residues in the CDR3. Unmatched junction bases numbered 4, after V lost 6 bases and J lost 3 bases. Per germline, CDR1 MNHEY and CDR2 SVGAGI. The CDR3 DNA reads TGTGCCAGCAGCCCCACAGGGGGCTACGAGCAGTACTTC. It yields the protein CASSPTGGYEQYF.